The rows below give T cell receptor beta chains drawn from one sample of a study of T cell responses to AZD1222 COVID-19 vaccine. Clones were sequenced by immunoSEQ multiplex PCR, and TCRdb holds only the in-frame ones, with some missing. The table shows about 140,000 clones, with approximately 92% occurring only once. Sample: peripheral blood, taken on day 0 of AZD1222 vaccination. The origin of the receptors is an adult in good health. Each CDR3 is given with its conserved first and last residue. D genes are given only for firm matches. Part of the rows lack a size; the others show once, few, many or a class for expanded clones.

d_gene: NA
v_gene: TRBV5-1
abundance: NA
j_gene: TRBJ2-1
CDR3nt: TGCGCCAGCAGCGCGATTCTCACCTCCTGGCGGTTCTTC
CDR3aa: CASSAILTSWRFF

d_gene: TRBD2
v_gene: TRBV9
abundance: NA
j_gene: TRBJ2-3
CDR3nt: TGTGCCAGCAGGGGGTCGCCTAGCGGGGATCCGACGCAGTATTTT
CDR3aa: CASRGSPSGDPTQYF

d_gene: TRBD1
v_gene: TRBV7-8
abundance: NA
j_gene: TRBJ1-3
CDR3nt: TGTGCCAGCAGCTCGCGACAGGGGGCTGGAAACACCATATATTTT
CDR3aa: CASSSRQGAGNTIYF

d_gene: TRBD2
v_gene: TRBV10-1
abundance: NA
j_gene: TRBJ2-1
CDR3nt: TGCGCCAGCAGTGACGGAGGACTAGCGGGAGATGAGCAGTTCTTC
CDR3aa: CASSDGGLAGDEQFF

d_gene: TRBD1
v_gene: TRBV28
abundance: NA
j_gene: TRBJ2-1
CDR3nt: TGTGCCAGCAGTTTACCAACGACAGGGTGGGATGAGCAGTTCTTC
CDR3aa: CASSLPTTGWDEQFF

d_gene: TRBD1
v_gene: TRBV19
abundance: NA
j_gene: TRBJ2-5
CDR3nt: TGTGCCAGTAGTTGGACAGGGGTGGCAGAGACCCAGTACTTC
CDR3aa: CASSWTGVAETQYF

d_gene: TRBD1
v_gene: TRBV28
abundance: NA
j_gene: TRBJ1-4
CDR3nt: TGTGCCAGCAGTTTCTCCGGGACAGGAAGTGAAAAACTGTTTTTT
CDR3aa: CASSFSGTGSEKLFF

d_gene: NA
v_gene: TRBV7-2
abundance: NA
j_gene: TRBJ1-2
CDR3nt: TGTGCCAGCAGCTTAGCGGCAGGCTTAAACTATGGCTACACCTTC
CDR3aa: CASSLAAGLNYGYTF

d_gene: TRBD1
v_gene: TRBV9
abundance: NA
j_gene: TRBJ2-7
CDR3nt: TGTGCCAGCAGCGTAGGAACAGGGGGGCCCTACGAGCAGTACTTC
CDR3aa: CASSVGTGGPYEQYF

d_gene: NA
v_gene: TRBV6-5
abundance: NA
j_gene: TRBJ1-1
CDR3nt: TGTGCCAGCAGGACACGGATTATGAACACTGAAGCTTTCTTT
CDR3aa: CASRTRIMNTEAFF

d_gene: TRBD1
v_gene: TRBV6-5
abundance: NA
j_gene: TRBJ2-1
CDR3nt: TGTGCCAGCGCTCTGGGACAGGGGGGCTACAATGAGCAGTTCTTC
CDR3aa: CASALGQGGYNEQFF

d_gene: NA
v_gene: TRBV15
abundance: NA
j_gene: TRBJ2-7
CDR3nt: TGTGCCACCAGCAGAGGTCGACAGGACCTACGGACTTTGACCTACGAGCAGTACTTC
CDR3aa: CATSRGRQDLRTLTYEQYF

d_gene: TRBD1
v_gene: TRBV6-5
abundance: once
j_gene: TRBJ2-1
CDR3nt: TGTGCCAGCAGAGACAGGGGTCACTTCTACAATGAGCAGTTCTTC
CDR3aa: CASRDRGHFYNEQFF

d_gene: NA
v_gene: TRBV7-2
abundance: NA
j_gene: TRBJ2-1
CDR3nt: TGTGCCAGCAGCTGGGGCGGACCCCGGGGTGAGCAGTTCTTC
CDR3aa: CASSWGGPRGEQFF

d_gene: NA
v_gene: TRBV24-1
abundance: NA
j_gene: TRBJ2-1
CDR3nt: TGTGCCGCGGGCAGGGGTAGCTCCTACAATGAGCAGTTCTTC
CDR3aa: CAAGRGSSYNEQFF

d_gene: NA
v_gene: TRBV29-1
abundance: NA
j_gene: TRBJ1-5
CDR3nt: TGCAGCGTTGGGGGGGGAAATCAGCCCCAGCATTTT
CDR3aa: CSVGGGNQPQHF

d_gene: NA
v_gene: TRBV12-5
abundance: NA
j_gene: TRBJ1-2
CDR3nt: TGTGCTAGTGGTTTCCAGCCGGGGTACTATGGCTACACCTTC
CDR3aa: CASGFQPGYYGYTF

d_gene: NA
v_gene: TRBV19
abundance: NA
j_gene: TRBJ2-5
CDR3nt: TGTGCCAGTAGCGGCAAAGGGACCGAGACCCAGTACTTC
CDR3aa: CASSGKGTETQYF

d_gene: NA
v_gene: TRBV29-1
abundance: NA
j_gene: TRBJ1-4
CDR3nt: TGCAGCGGGTGGATTAATGAAAAACTGTTTTTT
CDR3aa: CSGWINEKLFF

d_gene: NA
v_gene: TRBV7-2
abundance: NA
j_gene: TRBJ2-5
CDR3nt: TGTGCCAGCAGCAAACAGGGATCCCAAGAGACCCAGTACTTC
CDR3aa: CASSKQGSQETQYF

d_gene: NA
v_gene: TRBV28
abundance: NA
j_gene: TRBJ2-7
CDR3nt: TGTGCCAGCGATTACGGGGGATCGAGGGCGGGCTACGAGCAGTACTTC
CDR3aa: CASDYGGSRAGYEQYF

d_gene: NA
v_gene: TRBV28
abundance: NA
j_gene: TRBJ2-7
CDR3nt: TGTGCCAGCAGTAAACTTAGCGGACCCTACGAGCAGTACTTC
CDR3aa: CASSKLSGPYEQYF

d_gene: NA
v_gene: TRBV10-3
abundance: NA
j_gene: TRBJ2-1
CDR3nt: TGTGCCATCAGTGAGTCATACAGGGGAGGAAATGAGCAGTTCTTC
CDR3aa: CAISESYRGGNEQFF

d_gene: TRBD1
v_gene: TRBV5-1
abundance: NA
j_gene: TRBJ1-5
CDR3nt: TGCGCCAGCAGCTTACAGGGGACCGGTGAGCCCCAGCATTTT
CDR3aa: CASSLQGTGEPQHF

d_gene: NA
v_gene: TRBV18
abundance: NA
j_gene: TRBJ2-5
CDR3nt: TGTGCCAGCTCACCTGCAGGTAACCCCCAAGAGACCCAGTACTTC
CDR3aa: CASSPAGNPQETQYF

d_gene: TRBD1
v_gene: TRBV15
abundance: NA
j_gene: TRBJ2-5
CDR3nt: TGTGCCACCAGCGGACAGGGTAATCTTCAAGAGACCCAGTACTTC
CDR3aa: CATSGQGNLQETQYF

d_gene: NA
v_gene: TRBV7-2
abundance: NA
j_gene: TRBJ1-2
CDR3nt: TGTGCCAGCAGCATAAGCCGACGGTCCTATGGCTACACCTTC
CDR3aa: CASSISRRSYGYTF

d_gene: NA
v_gene: TRBV3-1/TRBV3-2
abundance: NA
j_gene: TRBJ1-1
CDR3nt: TGTGCCAGTACTGCTGGCACCATCAACACTGAAGCTTTCTTT
CDR3aa: CASTAGTINTEAFF

d_gene: TRBD1
v_gene: TRBV19
abundance: NA
j_gene: TRBJ1-6
CDR3nt: TGTGCCAGTACCAACAGGGGGAACTCCTATAATTCACCCCTCCACTTT
CDR3aa: CASTNRGNSYNSPLHF

d_gene: NA
v_gene: TRBV6-5
abundance: NA
j_gene: TRBJ1-2
CDR3nt: TGTGCCAGCAGCCGCGACGAGAGCTATGGCTACACCTTC
CDR3aa: CASSRDESYGYTF

d_gene: NA
v_gene: TRBV5-4
abundance: once
j_gene: TRBJ2-7
CDR3nt: TGTGCCAGCACCAGCTTGGGGTCCCTCTCTCGTGAGCAGTGCTTC
CDR3aa: CASTSLGSLSREQCF

d_gene: NA
v_gene: TRBV19
abundance: once
j_gene: TRBJ1-5
CDR3nt: TGTGCCAGTACAACCACAGCCCGCGGCAATCAGCCCCAGCATTTT
CDR3aa: CASTTTARGNQPQHF

d_gene: NA
v_gene: TRBV5-4
abundance: NA
j_gene: TRBJ1-4
CDR3nt: TGTGCCAGCAGCAGGACAGCAGCCGCTGAAAAACTGTTTTTT
CDR3aa: CASSRTAAAEKLFF

d_gene: NA
v_gene: TRBV30
abundance: NA
j_gene: TRBJ1-1
CDR3nt: TGTGCCTGGAGTGCCGGCGACTCGGGGACTGAAGCTTTCTTT
CDR3aa: CAWSAGDSGTEAFF

d_gene: NA
v_gene: TRBV7-2
abundance: NA
j_gene: TRBJ2-7
CDR3nt: TGTGCCAGCAGCTTTGTGAGTTCTGGGGCCTACGAGCAGTACTTC
CDR3aa: CASSFVSSGAYEQYF

d_gene: NA
v_gene: TRBV7-2
abundance: NA
j_gene: TRBJ2-7
CDR3nt: TGTGCCAGCAGCGTGACAGGGAGGCATGACGAGCAGTACTTC
CDR3aa: CASSVTGRHDEQYF

d_gene: NA
v_gene: TRBV13
abundance: NA
j_gene: TRBJ1-5
CDR3nt: TGTGCCAGCAGTCTAGGAGAGGGACATCAGCCCCAGCATTTT
CDR3aa: CASSLGEGHQPQHF

d_gene: NA
v_gene: TRBV6-2/TRBV6-3
abundance: once
j_gene: TRBJ1-5
CDR3nt: TGTGCCAGCAGTTACCCCAATGGGGAGATTAGCAATCAGCCCCAGCATTTT
CDR3aa: CASSYPNGEISNQPQHF

d_gene: NA
v_gene: TRBV6-5
abundance: NA
j_gene: TRBJ1-2
CDR3nt: TGTGCCAGCACCCTTAGGGCTAACTATGGCTACACCTTC
CDR3aa: CASTLRANYGYTF

d_gene: NA
v_gene: TRBV7-2
abundance: NA
j_gene: TRBJ2-7
CDR3nt: TGTGCCAGCAACGAGGTTGGCAGTTGGGACGAGCAGTACTTC
CDR3aa: CASNEVGSWDEQYF

d_gene: NA
v_gene: TRBV19
abundance: NA
j_gene: TRBJ2-7
CDR3nt: TGTGCCAGTAGTCAAGGGGGCTACGAGCAGTACTTC
CDR3aa: CASSQGGYEQYF